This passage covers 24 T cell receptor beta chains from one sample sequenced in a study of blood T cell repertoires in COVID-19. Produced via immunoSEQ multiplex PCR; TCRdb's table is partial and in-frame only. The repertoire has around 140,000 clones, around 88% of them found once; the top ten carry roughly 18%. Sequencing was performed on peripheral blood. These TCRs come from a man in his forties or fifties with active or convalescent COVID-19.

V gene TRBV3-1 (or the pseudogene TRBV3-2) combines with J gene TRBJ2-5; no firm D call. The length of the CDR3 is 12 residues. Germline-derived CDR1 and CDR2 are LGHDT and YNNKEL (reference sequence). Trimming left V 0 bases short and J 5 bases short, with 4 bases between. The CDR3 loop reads CASSQDQETQYF. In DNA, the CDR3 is TGTGCCAGCAGCCAAGATCAGGAGACCCAGTACTTC.

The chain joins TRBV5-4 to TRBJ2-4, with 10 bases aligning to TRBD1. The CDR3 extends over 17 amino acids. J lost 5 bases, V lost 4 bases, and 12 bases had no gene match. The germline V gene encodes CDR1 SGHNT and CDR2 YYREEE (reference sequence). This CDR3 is CASSHKGQGFVENIQYF. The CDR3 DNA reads TGTGCCAGCAGCCACAAGGGACAGGGGTTTGTCGAAAACATTCAGTACTTC. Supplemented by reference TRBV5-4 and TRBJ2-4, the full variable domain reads ETGVTQSPTHLIKTRGQQVTLRCSSQSGHNTVSWYQQALGQGPQFIFQYYREEENGRGNFPPRFSGLQFPNYSSELNVNALELDDSALYLCASSHKGQGFVENIQYFGAGTRLSVL.

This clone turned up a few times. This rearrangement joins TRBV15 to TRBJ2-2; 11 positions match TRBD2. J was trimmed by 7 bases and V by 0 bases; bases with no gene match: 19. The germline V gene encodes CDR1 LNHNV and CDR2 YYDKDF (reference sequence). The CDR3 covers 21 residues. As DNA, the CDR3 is TGTGCCACCAGCAGAGATCGGGAATATAGCGGGAGGGCCGGAAGTCGCGGGGAGCTGTTTTTT. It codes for CATSRDREYSGRAGSRGELFF.

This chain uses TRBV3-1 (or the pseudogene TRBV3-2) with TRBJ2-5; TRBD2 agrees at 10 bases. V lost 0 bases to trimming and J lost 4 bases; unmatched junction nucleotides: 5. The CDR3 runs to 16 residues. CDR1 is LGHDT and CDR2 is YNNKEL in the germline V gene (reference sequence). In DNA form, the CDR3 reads TGTGCCAGCAGCCAAGATTCTAGCGGGGGTCCAGAGACCCAGTACTTC. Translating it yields CASSQDSSGGPETQYF.

CDR3 sequence (DNA): TGCGCCAGCACCACCAGGACGAACACCGGGGAGCTGTTTTTT. It yields the protein CASTTRTNTGELFF. The rearrangement links TRBV5-1 to TRBJ2-2, with unresolved D. From germline, CDR1 is SGHRS and CDR2 YFSETQ. This CDR3 has 14 residues. V lost 6 bases to trimming and J lost 0 bases, with 9 bases between them.

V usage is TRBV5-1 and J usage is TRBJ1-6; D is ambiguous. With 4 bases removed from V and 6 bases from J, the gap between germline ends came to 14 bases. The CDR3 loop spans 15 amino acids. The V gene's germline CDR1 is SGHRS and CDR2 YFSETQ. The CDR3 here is CASSLNLEANSPLHF. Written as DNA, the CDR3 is TGCGCCAGCAGCCTTAATCTCGAGGCTAATTCACCCCTCCACTTT.

The CDR3 sequence: CASSKDRGQPQHF. The CDR3 DNA reads as TGTGCCAGTAGTAAGGACAGGGGTCAGCCCCAGCATTTT. This sequence joins TRBV19 and TRBJ1-5, with 9 positions matching TRBD1. V shed 4 bases and J 6 bases; nucleotides not matched to a gene: 1. This CDR3 has 13 residues. Germline V lookup: CDR1 LNHDA, CDR2 SQIVND (reference sequence). The entire variable domain, with the rest obtained from reference TRBV19 and TRBJ1-5, is as follows: DGGITQSPKYLFRKEGQNVTLSCEQNLNHDAMYWYRQDPGQGLRLIYYSQIVNDFQKGDIAEGYSVSREKKESFPLTVTSAQKNPTAFYLCASSKDRGQPQHFGDGTRLSIL.

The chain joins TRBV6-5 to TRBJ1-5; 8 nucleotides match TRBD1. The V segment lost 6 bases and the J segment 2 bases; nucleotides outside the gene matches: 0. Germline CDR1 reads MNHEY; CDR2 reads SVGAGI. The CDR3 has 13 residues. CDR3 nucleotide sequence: TGTGCCAGCAGGGGACAGGGCAATCAGCCCCAGCATTTT. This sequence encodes CASRGQGNQPQHF.

CDR3: CAWSFPRDRGHQPQHF. CDR3 bases: TGTGCCTGGAGTTTTCCTAGGGACAGGGGGCATCAGCCCCAGCATTTT. This chain joins TRBV30 and TRBJ1-5; TRBD1 matches at 12 bases. The germline CDR1 and CDR2 sequences are GTSNPN and SVGIG (reference sequence). The CDR3 runs to 16 residues. V was pared by 2 bases and J by 5 bases, with 7 bases of the junction left unmatched.

The CDR3 protein is CAISESEGPPLHF. The DNA of the CDR3 is TGTGCCATCAGTGAGTCTGAGGGTCCACCCCTCCACTTT. This chain links TRBV10-3 with TRBJ1-6; D remains unclear. Trimming shortened V by 0 bases and J by 11 bases, and 8 bases separated the two germline ends. The CDR3 has 13 amino acids. Germline CDR1 is ENHRY and CDR2 is SYGVKD.

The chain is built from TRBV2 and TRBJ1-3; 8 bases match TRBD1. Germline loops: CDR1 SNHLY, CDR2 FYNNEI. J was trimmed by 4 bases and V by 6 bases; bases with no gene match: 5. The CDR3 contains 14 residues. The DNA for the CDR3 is TGTGCCAGCAGCCGACAGGGGACCGGAAACACCATATATTTT. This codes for CASSRQGTGNTIYF. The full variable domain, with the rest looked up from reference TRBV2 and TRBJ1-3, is EPEVTQTPSHQVTQMGQEVILRCVPISNHLYFYWYRQILGQKVEFLVSFYNNEISEKSEIFDDQFSVERPDGSNFTLKIRSTKLEDSAMYFCASSRQGTGNTIYFGEGSWLTVV.

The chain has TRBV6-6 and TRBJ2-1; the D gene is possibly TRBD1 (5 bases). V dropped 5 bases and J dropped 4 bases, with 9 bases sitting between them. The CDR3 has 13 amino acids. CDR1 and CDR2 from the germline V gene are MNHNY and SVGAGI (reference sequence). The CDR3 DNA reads TGTGCCAGCAGTGAGGACATGTACAATGAGCAGTTCTTC. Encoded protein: CASSEDMYNEQFF.

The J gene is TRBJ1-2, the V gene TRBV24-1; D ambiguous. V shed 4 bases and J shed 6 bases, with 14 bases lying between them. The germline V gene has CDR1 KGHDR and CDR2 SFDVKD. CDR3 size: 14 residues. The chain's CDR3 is CATSDSLAGDGYTF. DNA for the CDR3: TGTGCCACCAGTGACTCCCTAGCCGGGGATGGCTACACCTTC.

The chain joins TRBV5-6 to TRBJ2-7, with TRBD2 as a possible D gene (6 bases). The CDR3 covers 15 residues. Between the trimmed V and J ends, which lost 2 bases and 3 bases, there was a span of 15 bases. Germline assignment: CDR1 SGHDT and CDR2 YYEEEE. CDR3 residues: CASSLVGGGGYEQYF. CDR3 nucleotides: TGTGCCAGCAGCTTAGTGGGGGGAGGTGGCTACGAGCAGTACTTC.

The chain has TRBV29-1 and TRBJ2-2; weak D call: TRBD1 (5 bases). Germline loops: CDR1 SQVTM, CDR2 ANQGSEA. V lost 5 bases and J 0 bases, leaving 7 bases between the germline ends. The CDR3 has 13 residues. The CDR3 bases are TGCAGCGTTTGGGGCCCGAACACCGGGGAGCTGTTTTTT. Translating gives CSVWGPNTGELFF.

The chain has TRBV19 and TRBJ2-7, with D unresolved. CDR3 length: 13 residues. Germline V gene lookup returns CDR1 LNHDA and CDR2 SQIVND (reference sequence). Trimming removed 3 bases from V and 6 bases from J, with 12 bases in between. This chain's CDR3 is CASSIRGDLEQYF. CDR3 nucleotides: TGTGCCAGTAGTATTCGAGGCGATCTCGAGCAGTACTTC. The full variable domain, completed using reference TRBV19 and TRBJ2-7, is DGGITQSPKYLFRKEGQNVTLSCEQNLNHDAMYWYRQDPGQGLRLIYYSQIVNDFQKGDIAEGYSVSREKKESFPLTVTSAQKNPTAFYLCASSIRGDLEQYFGPGTRLTVT.

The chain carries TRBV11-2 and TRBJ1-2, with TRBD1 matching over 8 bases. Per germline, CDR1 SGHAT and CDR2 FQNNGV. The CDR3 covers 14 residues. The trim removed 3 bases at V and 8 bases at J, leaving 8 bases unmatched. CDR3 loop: CASSLAGGAEGYTF. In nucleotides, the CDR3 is TGTGCCAGCAGCTTGGCAGGGGGCGCAGAAGGCTACACCTTC.

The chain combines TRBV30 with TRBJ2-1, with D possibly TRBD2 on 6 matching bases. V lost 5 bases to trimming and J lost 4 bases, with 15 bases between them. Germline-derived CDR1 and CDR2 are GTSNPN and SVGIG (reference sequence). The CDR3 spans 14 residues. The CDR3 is CAWSLGTEYNEQFF. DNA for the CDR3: TGTGCCTGGTCTCTTGGGACTGAGTACAATGAGCAGTTCTTC.

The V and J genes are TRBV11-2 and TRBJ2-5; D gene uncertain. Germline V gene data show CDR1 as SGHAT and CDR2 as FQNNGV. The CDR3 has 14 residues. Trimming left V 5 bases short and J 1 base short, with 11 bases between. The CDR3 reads CASSPRYLQETQYF. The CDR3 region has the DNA TGTGCCAGCAGCCCCCGGTACCTCCAAGAGACCCAGTACTTC.

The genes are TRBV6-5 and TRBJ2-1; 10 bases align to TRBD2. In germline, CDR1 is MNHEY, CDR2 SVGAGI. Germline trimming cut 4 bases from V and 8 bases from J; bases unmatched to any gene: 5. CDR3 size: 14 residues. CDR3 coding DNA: TGTGCCAGCAGTTTAGCGGGGGGCCCCCATGAGCAGTTCTTC. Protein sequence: CASSLAGGPHEQFF.

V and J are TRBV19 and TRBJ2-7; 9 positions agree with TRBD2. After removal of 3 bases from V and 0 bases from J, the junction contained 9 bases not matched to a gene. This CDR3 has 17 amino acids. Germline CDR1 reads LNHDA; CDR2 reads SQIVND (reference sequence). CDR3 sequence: CASSMSGRYKSSYEQYF. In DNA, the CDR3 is TGTGCCAGTAGTATGAGCGGGAGGTATAAAAGCTCCTACGAGCAGTACTTC. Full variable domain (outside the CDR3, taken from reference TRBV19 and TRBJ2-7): DGGITQSPKYLFRKEGQNVTLSCEQNLNHDAMYWYRQDPGQGLRLIYYSQIVNDFQKGDIAEGYSVSREKKESFPLTVTSAQKNPTAFYLCASSMSGRYKSSYEQYFGPGTRLTVT.

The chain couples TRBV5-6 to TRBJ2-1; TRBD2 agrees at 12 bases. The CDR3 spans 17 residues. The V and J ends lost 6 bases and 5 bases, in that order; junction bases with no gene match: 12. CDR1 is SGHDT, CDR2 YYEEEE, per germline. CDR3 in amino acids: CASTLGLAGGENNEQFF. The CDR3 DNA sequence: TGTGCCAGCACCCTCGGGCTAGCGGGGGGGGAAAACAATGAGCAGTTCTTC.

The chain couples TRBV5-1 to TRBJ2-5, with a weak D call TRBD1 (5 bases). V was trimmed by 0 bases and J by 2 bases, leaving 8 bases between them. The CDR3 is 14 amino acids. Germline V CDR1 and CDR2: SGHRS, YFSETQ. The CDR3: CASSLGRQQETQYF. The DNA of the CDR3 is TGCGCCAGCAGCTTGGGGAGACAGCAAGAGACCCAGTACTTC.

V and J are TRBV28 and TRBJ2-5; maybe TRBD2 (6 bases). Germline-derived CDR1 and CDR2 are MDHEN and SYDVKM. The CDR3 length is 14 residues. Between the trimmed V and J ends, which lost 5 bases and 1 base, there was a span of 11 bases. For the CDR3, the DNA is TGTGCCAGCAGTCCCGCGGGGACCCAAGAGACCCAGTACTTC. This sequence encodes CASSPAGTQETQYF.